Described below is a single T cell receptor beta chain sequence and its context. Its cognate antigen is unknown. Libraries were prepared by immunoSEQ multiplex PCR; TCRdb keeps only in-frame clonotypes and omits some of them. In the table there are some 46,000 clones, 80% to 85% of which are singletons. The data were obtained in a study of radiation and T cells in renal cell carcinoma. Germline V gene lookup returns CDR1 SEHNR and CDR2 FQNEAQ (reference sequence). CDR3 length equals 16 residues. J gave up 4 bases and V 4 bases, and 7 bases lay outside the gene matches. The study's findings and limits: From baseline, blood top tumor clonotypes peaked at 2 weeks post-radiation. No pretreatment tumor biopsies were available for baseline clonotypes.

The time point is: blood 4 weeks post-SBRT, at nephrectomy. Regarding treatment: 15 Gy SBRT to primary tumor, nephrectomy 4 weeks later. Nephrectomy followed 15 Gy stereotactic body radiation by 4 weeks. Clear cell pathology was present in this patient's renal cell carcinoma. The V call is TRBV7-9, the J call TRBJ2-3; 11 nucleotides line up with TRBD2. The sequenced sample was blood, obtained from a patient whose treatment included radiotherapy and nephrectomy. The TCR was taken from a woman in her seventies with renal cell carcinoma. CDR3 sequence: CASSSPVSGGADTQYF. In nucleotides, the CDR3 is TGTGCCAGCAGCTCCCCGGTTAGCGGGGGGGCAGATACGCAGTATTTT.